The 21 T cell receptor beta chains below come from one sample, sequenced in a study of cytomegalovirus exposure and HLA in healthy donors. Assay used: immunoSEQ multiplex PCR; TCRdb lists only in-frame clones, some missing. The repertoire consists of roughly 350,000 clones, with 86% occurring once and the leading ten covering roughly 0.8%. Specimen: PBMCs. These receptors originate from a young woman in good health and CMV-seronegative.

This chain uses TRBV7-3 with TRBJ2-1; 10 bases map to TRBD1. This CDR3 contains 15 residues. Germline assignment: CDR1 SGHTA and CDR2 FQGTGA. V shed 4 bases and J 15 bases; nucleotides not matched to a gene: 15. The CDR3: CASSSQSRGQGVLFF. In DNA, the CDR3 is TGTGCCAGCAGCTCCCAAAGTCGAGGACAGGGGGTTCTGTTCTTC.

In DNA, the CDR3 is TGCGCCAGCAGCAGGACTAGCGGGGGAGATACGCAGTATTTT. It is translated as CASSRTSGGDTQYF. This sequence joins TRBV5-1 and TRBJ2-3; 13 bases align to TRBD2. The CDR3 spans 14 residues. V lost 4 bases to trimming and J lost 5 bases; unmatched junction nucleotides: 1. Per the germline V gene, CDR1 is SGHRS and CDR2 is YFSETQ.

The chain employs TRBV7-3 and TRBJ2-3, with 9 bases identical to TRBD2. Germline V gives CDR1 SGHTA, CDR2 FQGTGA. V lost 2 bases, J lost 2 bases, and 2 bases stayed unmatched. The CDR3 has 15 amino acids. The CDR3 sequence: CASSLSSGNTDTQYF. The CDR3 DNA reads TGTGCCAGCAGCTTATCTAGCGGGAACACAGATACGCAGTATTTT. The variable domain in full, with the rest retrieved from reference TRBV7-3 and TRBJ2-3, is GAGVSQTPSNKVTEKGKYVELRCDPISGHTALYWYRQSLGQGPEFLIYFQGTGAADDSGLPNDRFFAVRPEGSVSTLKIQRTERGDSAVYLCASSLSSGNTDTQYFGPGTRLTVL.

The chain has TRBV28 and TRBJ2-1, with 12 bases lining up with TRBD1. The germline gives CDR1 MDHEN, CDR2 SYDVKM. The CDR3 loop spans 19 amino acids. Trimming removed 0 bases from V and 8 bases from J; junction bases left unmatched: 14. CDR3 nucleotide sequence: TGTGCCAGCAGTTTATGGGTGGTTCGGGACAGGGGGCCAGGGCATGAGCAGTTCTTC. Its protein is CASSLWVVRDRGPGHEQFF.

The chain links TRBV10-2 to TRBJ2-2; possibly TRBD2 for D (5 bases). Germline CDR1 is WSHSY and CDR2 is SAAADI. The CDR3 length is 15 residues. V was trimmed by 2 bases and J by 4 bases, leaving 11 bases between them. CDR3 DNA: TGCGCCAGCAGTGAGGAGCGGAGACCCACCGGGGAGCTGTTTTTT. Its translation is CASSEERRPTGELFF.

V usage is TRBV28 and J usage is TRBJ2-2; no clear D. The CDR3 runs to 13 residues. In germline, CDR1 is MDHEN, CDR2 SYDVKM. Trimming removed 8 bases from V and 4 bases from J, with 11 bases in between. The CDR3 region has the DNA TGTGCCAGCTTGACAACCAGCACCGGGGAGCTGTTTTTT. This gives the protein CASLTTSTGELFF.

The chain employs TRBV6-5 and TRBJ2-6; D is possibly TRBD1 (5 bases). Trimming took 5 bases from V and 0 from J, leaving 8 bases between them. In germline, CDR1 is MNHEY, CDR2 SVGAGI. The CDR3 consists of 15 residues. The CDR3 DNA is TGTGCCAGCAGTAGACAGAGCTCTGGGGCCAACGTCCTGACTTTC. Protein sequence: CASSRQSSGANVLTF.

The rearrangement joins TRBV30 to TRBJ1-1, with D perhaps matching TRBD1 (5 bases). The CDR3 has 15 residues. Trimming shortened V by 2 bases and J by 3 bases, and 16 bases separated the two germline ends. Germline lookup yields CDR1 GTSNPN and CDR2 SVGIG (reference sequence). Here the CDR3 DNA reads TGTGCCTGGAGTCGAGGGGAGGGCGGGTACACTGAAGCTTTCTTT. It is translated as CAWSRGEGGYTEAFF.

V usage is TRBV9 and J usage is TRBJ2-1; 9 bases fit TRBD2. Trimming cost V 3 bases and J 0 bases; bases outside gene matches: 1. CDR3 length: 15 residues. Germline lookup yields CDR1 SGDLS and CDR2 YYNGEE. The CDR3 region is CASSGTSVSYNEQFF. CDR3 DNA: TGTGCCAGCAGCGGGACTAGCGTCTCCTACAATGAGCAGTTCTTC.

This sequence joins TRBV25-1 and TRBJ1-4, with TRBD1 identical over 11 bases. The CDR3 runs 12 residues. The J segment lost 8 bases and the V segment lost 9 bases, leaving 2 bases of the junction unmatched. The V gene's germline CDR1 is MGHDK and CDR2 SYGVNS. This CDR3 reads CARRTGGEKLFF. The CDR3 DNA follows: TGTGCCAGGAGGACAGGGGGCGAAAAACTGTTTTTT.

The gene calls are TRBV7-2 and TRBJ2-7; possibly TRBD2 for D (6 bases). Germline V CDR1 and CDR2: SGHTA, FQGNSA. The V end was cut by 5 bases, the J end by 3 bases, with 11 bases between. This CDR3 has 13 amino acids. The CDR3, as DNA: TGTGCCAGCAGCCGGGACTGGATCTACGAGCAGTACTTC. This sequence encodes CASSRDWIYEQYF.

A word on this clone: This CDR3 is also generated by other DNA sequences in the sample. The V and J genes are TRBV28 and TRBJ1-5; D not certain. This CDR3 spans 12 amino acids. The V end lost 3 bases, the J end lost 4 bases, and 4 bases lay between the germline ends. In germline, CDR1 is MDHEN, CDR2 SYDVKM. The CDR3: CASSFGNQPQHF. The CDR3 DNA reads TGTGCCAGCAGTTTCGGGAATCAGCCCCAGCATTTT.

J is TRBJ1-1 and V is TRBV28, with TRBD1 matching 7 bases. The CDR3 sequence is 18 residues long. V lost 3 bases, J lost 0 bases, and 13 bases stayed unmatched. CDR1 is MDHEN, CDR2 SYDVKM, per germline. CDR3 nucleotide sequence: TGTGCCAGCAGTTTTGGGGCCTCGGGACAGTACATGAACACTGAAGCTTTCTTT. This sequence encodes CASSFGASGQYMNTEAFF.

This chain links TRBV4-2 with TRBJ2-7, with TRBD1 matching over 11 bases. V trimming: 1 base; J trimming: 1 base; junction bases outside the gene matches: 3. The CDR3 covers 16 residues. Germline CDR1 LGHNA, CDR2 YNFKEQ. As DNA, the CDR3 is TGTGCCAGCAGCCAAGTCGGGACAGGGGGGTCCTACGAGCAGTACTTC. It translates to CASSQVGTGGSYEQYF.

The rearrangement joins TRBV7-9 to TRBJ2-2; 13 positions agree with TRBD2. The J segment lost 2 bases and the V segment lost 5 bases, leaving 11 bases of the junction unmatched. CDR1 and CDR2 from the germline V gene are SEHNR and FQNEAQ (reference sequence). The CDR3 covers 19 residues. The CDR3 bases are TGTGCCAGCAGCCTTAGCCCGGGACTAGCGGGAACTAACACCGGGGAGCTGTTTTTT. The encoded protein is CASSLSPGLAGTNTGELFF.

J is TRBJ1-5 and V is TRBV7-9; TRBD1 might be the D (6 bases). Trimming left V 4 bases short and J 7 bases short, with 11 bases between. Looked up from germline, CDR1 is SEHNR and CDR2 is FQNEAQ (reference sequence). The CDR3 runs 13 residues. The CDR3 reads CASSWAGDQPQHF. DNA of the CDR3: TGTGCCAGCAGCTGGGCAGGGGACCAGCCCCAGCATTTT.

The V call is TRBV6-5, the J call TRBJ2-3; perhaps TRBD1 as D (5 bases). Trimming removed 5 bases from V and 5 bases from J, with 11 bases in between. CDR1 is MNHEY, CDR2 SVGAGI, per germline. CDR3 length: 13 amino acids. The CDR3: CASSRGPLDTQYF. The CDR3 DNA is TGTGCCAGCAGTAGGGGTCCCCTAGATACGCAGTATTTT.

This chain links TRBV14 with TRBJ2-7, with D hard to call. The germline V gene encodes CDR1 SGHDN and CDR2 FVKESK. CDR3 size: 14 residues. V dropped 6 bases and J dropped 2 bases, with 14 bases sitting between them. The DNA for the CDR3 is TGTGCCAGCAGGCCCAGTGGTACACCCTACGAGCAGTACTTC. This translates into CASRPSGTPYEQYF.

The chain is built from TRBV27 and TRBJ2-3; D is unclear. This CDR3 has 12 amino acids. The V end was cut by 3 bases, the J end by 4 bases, with 5 bases between. Germline V lookup: CDR1 MNHEY, CDR2 SMNVEV (reference sequence). CDR3: CASSFPADTQYF. CDR3 DNA sequence: TGTGCCAGCAGTTTTCCAGCAGATACGCAGTATTTT.

As concerns this clone: Additional DNA sequences in this sample encode the identical CDR3. The chain couples TRBV29-1 to TRBJ2-1; 9 bases agree with TRBD1. With 7 bases clipped from V and 10 bases from J, the junction kept 23 bases outside the gene matches. Germline V lookup: CDR1 SQVTM, CDR2 ANQGSEA. The CDR3 extends over 17 amino acids. CDR3 in amino acids: CSGQPLDIDRGSGEQFF. The CDR3 region has the DNA TGCAGCGGACAACCCCTAGATATTGACAGGGGGTCGGGCGAGCAGTTCTTC.

Notes on this clone: The junction shows a germline mismatch at one end, possibly a read error. The chain recombines TRBV14 with TRBJ2-7; D is uncertain. CDR1 is SGHDN, CDR2 FVKESK, per germline. CDR3 length: 14 amino acids. CDR3 nucleotides: TGTGCCAGCAGCCAAGAGGGCAGACCTACGAGCTACGACTTC. Its protein product is CASSQEGRPTSYDF.